This T cell receptor beta chain was captured by sequencing in a study of Graves' ophthalmopathy and Graves' hyperthyroidism. Whole-study context: There was a collection of peripheral blood at initial diagnosis, before any treatment.

This clonotype was counted many times. As yet, its antigen is unknown. General study findings and limits: This model predicted ophthalmopathy progression (sensitivity approximately 68%, specificity 72% to 85%).

This CDR3 comprises 13 residues. Germline trimming cut 6 bases from V and 7 bases from J; bases unmatched to any gene: 6. RNA transcripts yielded amplified TCR beta CDR3 regions. An initial RT-PCR round employing HTBI primers preceded a second-round multiplex PCR. Via MiXCR, TCRdb re-called the multiplex PCR reads, giving one row per CDR3 protein. The sample consists of 350,000 to 400,000 distinct CDR3 sequences, 15% of them appearing once. This receptor was identified in a woman aged 18 to 35 with stable Graves' hyperthyroidism. The chain couples TRBV12-3 or TRBV12-4 to TRBJ2-7, with 10 bases matching TRBD2. The specimen sequenced was peripheral blood. This chain's CDR3 is CASSPSGGVEQYF. The DNA for the CDR3 is TGTGCCAGCAGCCCCAGCGGGGGGGTTGAGCAGTACTTC.